This record looks at one T cell receptor (beta chain) sequence and its context. The sample originates from a study of identifying expanded T cells in peripheral blood. The protocol was immunoSEQ multiplex PCR, while the TCRdb copy is restricted to in-frame clones and leaves out a portion. The table includes 85,000 to 95,000 clones, about nine tenths detected once. Per germline, CDR1 SGHRS and CDR2 YFSETQ. Trimming pared 3 bases from V and 0 bases from J, leaving 9 bases between. The CDR3 extends over 14 amino acids. The clonotype comes from a person between 18 and 70 years old in good health. Sequenced input: blood. The chain is built from TRBV5-1 and TRBJ1-1; D uncertain. CDR3 sequence: CASSSGGMNTEAFF. CDR3 in DNA: TGCGCCAGCAGCTCGGGCGGGATGAACACTGAAGCTTTCTTT. Looking up the rest from reference TRBV5-1 and TRBJ1-1 gives the full variable domain: KAGVTQTPRYLIKTRGQQVTLSCSPISGHRSVSWYQQTPGQGLQFLFEYFSETQRNKGNFPGRFSGRQFSNSRSEMNVSTLELGDSALYLCASSSGGMNTEAFFGQGTRLTVV.